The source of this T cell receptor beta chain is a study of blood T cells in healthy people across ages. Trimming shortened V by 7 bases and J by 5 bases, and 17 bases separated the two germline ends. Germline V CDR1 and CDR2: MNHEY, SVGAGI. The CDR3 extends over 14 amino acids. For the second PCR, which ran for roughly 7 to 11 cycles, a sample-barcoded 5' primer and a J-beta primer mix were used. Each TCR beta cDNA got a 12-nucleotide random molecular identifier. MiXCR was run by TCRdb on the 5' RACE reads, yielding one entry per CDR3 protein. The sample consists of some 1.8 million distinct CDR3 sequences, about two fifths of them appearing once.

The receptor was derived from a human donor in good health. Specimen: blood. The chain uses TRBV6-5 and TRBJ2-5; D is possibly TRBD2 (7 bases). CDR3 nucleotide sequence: TGTGCCAGCATGGGAGGGGGGGCCCCCGAGACCCAGTACTTC. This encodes CASMGGGAPETQYF.